What follows are 7 T cell receptor beta chains derived from one specimen sequenced in a study of Ad26.COV2.S vaccination and SARS-CoV-2 variants. Measured with immunoSEQ multiplex PCR; TCRdb has only the in-frame clones, and not every one. Of roughly 320,000 clones in the sample, around 84% were seen once. The treatment here: roughly 20 received Ad26.COV2.S at low or high dose, single or two shots; several received placebo; per-sample allocation not given. Each sample was drawn 63 days after the first injection (of vaccine or placebo). The source was peripheral blood, collected in a trial of Ad26.COV2.S vaccine versus placebo. These TCRs come from a person between 18 and 65 years old who received the Ad26.COV2.S COVID-19 vaccine or a placebo.

The J gene is TRBJ2-7, the V gene TRBV20-1; 8 bases agree with TRBD1. The germline CDR1 and CDR2 sequences are DFQATT and SNEGSKA (reference sequence). V shed 3 bases, J shed 3 bases, and the junction held 4 bases outside the gene matches. The CDR3 contains 13 residues. This chain's CDR3 is CSASKGTGYEQYF. For the CDR3, the DNA is TGCAGTGCTAGTAAAGGGACAGGCTACGAGCAGTACTTC.

The V and J genes are TRBV5-5 and TRBJ1-4, with D possibly TRBD1 on 5 matching bases. The CDR3 length is 14 residues. Deletions cut 4 bases from V and 8 bases from J, with 15 bases between. Germline CDR1 SGHKS, CDR2 YYEKEE (reference sequence). The CDR3 here is CASSIGGLGEKLFF. CDR3 nucleotides: TGTGCCAGCAGCATCGGGGGACTCGGGGAAAAACTGTTTTTT.

This clone was observed a handful of times. V gene TRBV7-2 combines with J gene TRBJ1-2; D is unclear. The CDR3 is 11 residues long. The V gene lost 1 base and the J gene lost 7 bases, with 4 bases spanning the gap. CDR1 is SGHTA and CDR2 is FQGNSA in the germline V gene. In DNA form, the CDR3 reads TGTGCCAGCAGCTTAGGGGCTGGCTACACCTTC. As protein: CASSLGAGYTF.

This clone showed up just a few times. V usage is TRBV6-2 or TRBV6-3 and J usage is TRBJ2-1; D possibly corresponds to TRBD2 (6 bases). Trimming shortened V by 4 bases and J by 7 bases, and 17 bases separated the two germline ends. The CDR3 is made up of 15 amino acids. Per the germline V gene, CDR1 is MNHEY and CDR2 is SVGEGT. CDR3 sequence reads: CASSSGVGTWNEQFF. CDR3 sequence (DNA): TGTGCCAGCAGTTCAGGCGTCGGGACTTGGAATGAGCAGTTCTTC.

This chain joins TRBV18 and TRBJ2-7; 9 bases are a match to TRBD1. CDR3 length equals 15 residues. CDR1 and CDR2 from the germline V gene are KGHSH and LQKENI. Trimming removed 6 bases from V and 2 bases from J; junction bases left unmatched: 8. The CDR3 protein is CASSAGQGGAYEQYF. In DNA, the CDR3 is TGTGCCAGCTCGGCGGGACAGGGAGGCGCCTACGAGCAGTACTTC.

The genes are TRBV7-2 and TRBJ2-7; TRBD2 agrees at 7 bases. The CDR3 has 16 amino acids. Trimming cost V 5 bases and J 0 bases; bases outside gene matches: 10. Looked up from germline, CDR1 is SGHTA and CDR2 is FQGNSA. The CDR3 DNA follows: TGTGCCAGCAGCAACCCGGGGGGAGCCCGCTCCTACGAGCAGTACTTC. This sequence encodes CASSNPGGARSYEQYF.

This clone showed up just once. This chain links TRBV5-1 with TRBJ2-2; D not resolved. V lost 2 bases, J lost 3 bases, and 8 bases lay in between. Germline V gives CDR1 SGHRS, CDR2 YFSETQ. This CDR3 spans 14 amino acids. The CDR3 loop reads CASSFGLDTGELFF. In DNA, the CDR3 is TGCGCCAGCAGCTTTGGGCTAGACACCGGGGAGCTGTTTTTT. Complete variable domain (other parts from reference TRBV5-1 and TRBJ2-2): KAGVTQTPRYLIKTRGQQVTLSCSPISGHRSVSWYQQTPGQGLQFLFEYFSETQRNKGNFPGRFSGRQFSNSRSEMNVSTLELGDSALYLCASSFGLDTGELFFGEGSRLTVL.